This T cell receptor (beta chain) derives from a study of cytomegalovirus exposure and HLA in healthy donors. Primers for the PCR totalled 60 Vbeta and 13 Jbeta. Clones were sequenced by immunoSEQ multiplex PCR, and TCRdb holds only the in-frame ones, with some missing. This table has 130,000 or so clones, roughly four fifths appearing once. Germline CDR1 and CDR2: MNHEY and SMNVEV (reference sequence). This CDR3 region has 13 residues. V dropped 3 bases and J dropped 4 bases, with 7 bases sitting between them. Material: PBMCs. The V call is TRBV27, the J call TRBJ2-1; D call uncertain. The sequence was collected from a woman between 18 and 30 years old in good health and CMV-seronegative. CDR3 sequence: CASSLNRYNEQFF. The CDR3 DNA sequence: TGTGCCAGCAGTTTGAACCGGTACAATGAGCAGTTCTTC.